A selection of T cell receptor beta chains follows, all from one sample in a study of vaccination and CD4 T cells after COVID-19. In TCRdb, the PCR reads were re-called with MiXCR into one record per CDR3 protein. The data show about 9,700 distinct CDR3 sequences, about two thirds seen once. These receptors lack a known antigen. The sequenced sample consisted of CD4+ T cells from blood, cultured in vitro. Receptors were obtained from a human donor who had recovered from COVID-19. The CDR3 runs from the conserved cysteine through the conserved F or W.

TRBJ1-1	TRBV6-1	CASSELGGSTEAFF
TRBJ2-1	TRBV5-4	CASSFRGGSIGNEQFF
TRBJ1-5	TRBV6-1	CASSEAREALQPQHF
TRBJ1-5	TRBV6-2/TRBV6-3	CASTNAGTLGNQPQHF
TRBJ2-2	TRBV11-2	CASSFRVSTGELFF
TRBJ2-7	TRBV6-1	CASTRDGSSYEQYF
TRBJ2-1	TRBV27	CASSTKGEQFF
TRBJ1-5	TRBV28	CASSLSGLIRGNQPQHF
TRBJ2-6	TRBV7-2	CASSGNRGPGANVLTF
TRBJ1-3	TRBV7-8	CASTTGTEPGNTIYF
TRBJ1-6	TRBV6-1	CASRDSIQPLHF
TRBJ2-7	TRBV2	CASSLTGAGEQYF
TRBJ2-5	TRBV21-1	CASSKVVGDPLETQYF
TRBJ1-5	TRBV6-2/TRBV6-3	CASSEFDRSNQPQHF
TRBJ1-5	TRBV7-8	CASSFGYGSNQPQHF
TRBJ2-1	TRBV27	CASSLNRVNEQFF
TRBJ2-3	TRBV20-1	CSATTDPDTQYF
TRBJ1-2	TRBV6-5	CASSSEPSSGYTF
TRBJ1-1	TRBV18	CASSPLVLQNTEAFF
TRBJ1-3	TRBV29-1	CSVVGSSGNTIYF
TRBJ1-2	TRBV20-1	CSAGTTGQGADGYTF
TRBJ1-1	TRBV7-3	CASSATGGTEAFF
TRBJ1-6	TRBV19	CASSPGQGTALHF
TRBJ1-2	TRBV27	CARRRQGAF
TRBJ1-5	TRBV2	CASTWGAEQPQHF
TRBJ1-2	TRBV6-1	CASTPRPDYGYTF
TRBJ2-5	TRBV7-8	CASSPRGVQETQYF
TRBJ2-6	TRBV6-1	CASRPGRTGANVLTF
TRBJ1-1	TRBV20-1	CSARPAGGRNAEAFF
TRBJ2-5	TRBV6-2/TRBV6-3	CASSSYRGLAGSRETQYF
TRBJ1-5	TRBV7-2	CASSLVSRPQHF
TRBJ2-2	TRBV7-8	CASSLDLGLAGTGELFF
TRBJ1-2	TRBV24-1	CATSASGTDYGYTF